This entry lists 19 T cell receptor beta chains sequenced from one sample in a study of cytomegalovirus exposure and HLA in healthy donors. Vbeta (60) and Jbeta (13) primers were used in the PCR. Clones were read by immunoSEQ multiplex PCR, and TCRdb kept only the in-frame ones, dropping some. The sample totals about 110,000 clones. The sample consisted of PBMCs. These receptors all come from a man between 18 and 29 years old in good health and CMV-seronegative.

The rearrangement uses TRBV11-3 and TRBJ2-2, with D tentatively TRBD1 (6 bases). Germline V gene lookup returns CDR1 SGHNT and CDR2 YENEEA. V lost 8 bases to trimming and J lost 5 bases, with 12 bases between them. This CDR3 has 13 residues. CDR3 coding DNA: TGTGCCAGCGGAACAGGGCCTACCGGGGAGCTGTTTTTT. This codes for CASGTGPTGELFF.

J is TRBJ2-5 and V is TRBV28; no definite D call. CDR3 length equals 12 residues. Germline CDR1 MDHEN, CDR2 SYDVKM. V was cut by 6 bases and J by 5 bases, with 10 bases left in between. CDR3 in DNA: TGTGCCAGCAGGTCCCAATTGGAGACCCAGTACTTC. Translated, it gives CASRSQLETQYF. The full variable domain, completed using reference TRBV28 and TRBJ2-5, is DVKVTQSSRYLVKRTGEKVFLECVQDMDHENMFWYRQDPGLGLRLIYFSYDVKMKEKGDIPEGYSVSREKKERFSLILESASTNQTSMYLCASRSQLETQYFGPGTRLLVL.

The chain has TRBV6-1 and TRBJ2-1; TRBD1 might be the D (6 bases). The V and J ends lost 4 bases and 5 bases respectively, with 18 bases between them. CDR3 length equals 16 residues. CDR1 MNHNS and CDR2 SASEGT come from the germline V gene. The CDR3 nucleotides are TGTGCCAGCAGTGTGGGGGCCCCGTGGGGAAACAATGAGCAGTTCTTC. It is translated as CASSVGAPWGNNEQFF.

This sequence joins TRBV6-6 and TRBJ1-3, with D tentatively TRBD1 (6 bases). V was pared by 4 bases and J by 2 bases, with 15 bases between. The CDR3 covers 16 residues. Germline V gives CDR1 MNHNY, CDR2 SVGAGI (reference sequence). The CDR3 DNA follows: TGTGCCAGCAGTTTCTCACAGGGTCTTGCTGGAAACACCATATATTTT. This gives the protein CASSFSQGLAGNTIYF.

The rearrangement links TRBV7-9 to TRBJ2-7; 8 bases match TRBD2. The junction had 14 bases not matched to a gene; V was cut back by 5 bases and J by 5 bases. The germline V gene encodes CDR1 SEHNR and CDR2 FQNEAQ (reference sequence). This CDR3 has 16 amino acids. DNA for the CDR3: TGTGCCAGCAGCGCCCGGACTAGCAGGCGTCTGGACGAGCAGTACTTC. It specifies CASSARTSRRLDEQYF.

The rearrangement links TRBV30 to TRBJ1-2, with D possibly TRBD1 on 5 matching bases. The germline CDR1 and CDR2 sequences are GTSNPN and SVGIG (reference sequence). The CDR3 length is 13 residues. Trimming removed 5 bases from V and 1 base from J, with 11 bases in between. DNA of the CDR3: TGTGCCTGGGGGGGGTCCGTTAACTATGGCTACACCTTC. Translation gives CAWGGSVNYGYTF.

V usage is TRBV12-5 and J usage is TRBJ2-5; D is unclear. The J call is in doubt because the DNA end fits TRBJ2-7 better. The germline V gene has CDR1 LGHNT and CDR2 FRNRAP. This CDR3 comprises 11 residues. The CDR3 bases are TGTGCTAGTGGTTTGGTAGCCGAGCAGTACTTC. Its protein is CASGLVAEQYF.

The genes are TRBV5-1 and TRBJ2-1, with a tentative D call TRBD2 (5 bases). CDR1 is SGHRS and CDR2 is YFSETQ in the germline V gene. The CDR3 length is 14 residues. Trimming removed 2 bases at V and 5 bases at J, with 11 bases between. The CDR3 here is CASSFGESDNEQFF. In nucleotides, the CDR3 is TGCGCCAGCAGCTTTGGGGAGTCCGACAATGAGCAGTTCTTC.

This chain connects TRBV10-1 to TRBJ2-7; TRBD2 agrees at 13 bases. The CDR3 extends over 14 amino acids. J lost 6 bases, V lost 4 bases, and 3 bases had no gene match. Germline CDR1 and CDR2: WNHNN and SYGVQD (reference sequence). The CDR3 here is CASSGTSGRREQYF. As DNA, the CDR3 is TGCGCCAGCAGTGGGACTAGCGGGAGACGCGAGCAGTACTTC.

This chain links TRBV11-2 with TRBJ2-7, with 8 bases that match TRBD2. This CDR3 region has 16 residues. The trim removed 3 bases at V and 2 bases at J, leaving 9 bases unmatched. In germline, CDR1 is SGHAT, CDR2 FQNNGV. As DNA, the CDR3 is TGTGCCAGCAGCTTCCGTGGCGGGAGGAGACCCTACGAGCAGTACTTC. As protein: CASSFRGGRRPYEQYF.

The gene calls are TRBV5-4 and TRBJ2-3, with no clear D. The CDR3 totals 13 residues. Trimming removed 3 bases from V and 6 bases from J, with 11 bases in between. Germline values: CDR1 SGHNT, CDR2 YYREEE (reference sequence). The CDR3 is CASSSGSADTQYF. The CDR3 nucleotides are TGTGCCAGCAGCTCCGGGTCGGCGGATACGCAGTATTTT. The full variable domain, its missing parts supplied by reference TRBV5-4 and TRBJ2-3, is ETGVTQSPTHLIKTRGQQVTLRCSSQSGHNTVSWYQQALGQGPQFIFQYYREEENGRGNFPPRFSGLQFPNYSSELNVNALELDDSALYLCASSSGSADTQYFGPGTRLTVL.

J is TRBJ2-4 and V is TRBV14; 7 nucleotides align to TRBD2. This CDR3 is 14 amino acids long. V trimming: 4 bases; J trimming: 6 bases; junction bases outside the gene matches: 6. CDR1 is SGHDN, CDR2 FVKESK, per germline. This CDR3 is CASSPLGEGNIQYF. The CDR3 DNA reads as TGTGCCAGCAGCCCGTTGGGGGAGGGAAACATTCAGTACTTC.

This chain joins TRBV19 and TRBJ2-3, with D perhaps TRBD2 (5 bases). This CDR3 contains 15 residues. Deletions cut 3 bases from V and 1 base from J, with 11 bases between. Germline V gives CDR1 LNHDA, CDR2 SQIVND (reference sequence). CDR3 residues: CASSIWESGTDTQYF. The CDR3 region has the DNA TGTGCCAGTAGTATTTGGGAGTCAGGCACAGATACGCAGTATTTT.

The chain's CDR3 is CASRGLAWGNTIYF. Written as DNA, the CDR3 is TGTGCCAGCAGGGGACTTGCGTGGGGAAACACCATATATTTT. V gene TRBV6-6 combines with J gene TRBJ1-3; a weak D match, TRBD1 (5 bases). Germline CDR1 is MNHNY and CDR2 is SVGAGI (reference sequence). The CDR3 sequence is 14 residues long. Trimming pared 6 bases from V and 4 bases from J, leaving 13 bases between.

The J gene is TRBJ1-5, the V gene TRBV19, with D possibly matching TRBD1 (5 bases). This CDR3 spans 15 amino acids. The germline V and J ends were trimmed by 7 bases and 2 bases, with 15 bases remaining between them. CDR1 is LNHDA, CDR2 SQIVND, per germline (reference sequence). CDR3 in amino acids: CASKGTSTGNQPQHF. CDR3 nucleotides: TGTGCCAGTAAGGGGACTTCTACGGGCAATCAGCCCCAGCATTTT.

The V and J genes are TRBV19 and TRBJ1-5, with a possible D match to TRBD1 (6 bases). The germline gives CDR1 LNHDA, CDR2 SQIVND (reference sequence). Trimming cost V 3 bases and J 3 bases, with 9 bases left between them. The CDR3 is 14 amino acids. The CDR3 coding sequence is TGTGCCAGTAGTATCCGGGACACCAATCAGCCCCAGCATTTT. Translation gives CASSIRDTNQPQHF.

The rearrangement joins TRBV10-2 to TRBJ2-1, with 12 nucleotides matching TRBD2. The CDR3 extends over 17 amino acids. V shed 6 bases, J shed 6 bases, and the junction held 12 bases outside the gene matches. CDR1 is WSHSY and CDR2 is SAAADI in the germline V gene. CDR3 sequence: CASSGLGLAGRSNEQFF. For the CDR3, the DNA is TGCGCCAGCAGCGGACTAGGACTAGCGGGGCGTTCCAATGAGCAGTTCTTC.

This sequence joins TRBV19 and TRBJ2-7; no clear D. The CDR3 sequence is 13 residues long. With 4 bases removed from V and 3 bases from J, the gap between germline ends came to 10 bases. Germline V gene data show CDR1 as LNHDA and CDR2 as SQIVND (reference sequence). The CDR3 nucleotides are TGTGCCAGTAGTAACCCCGAGTTCTACGAGCAGTACTTC. Its translation is CASSNPEFYEQYF.

The chain uses TRBV29-1 and TRBJ2-3, with 9 bases that match TRBD2. CDR3 length: 16 amino acids. V dropped 6 bases and J dropped 0; count of bases not matched to a gene: 10. Per germline, CDR1 SQVTM and CDR2 ANQGSEA. The CDR3 sequence is CSVRRGGGRSTDTQYF. CDR3 in DNA: TGCAGCGTGCGGCGGGGGGGAGGACGTAGCACAGATACGCAGTATTTT.